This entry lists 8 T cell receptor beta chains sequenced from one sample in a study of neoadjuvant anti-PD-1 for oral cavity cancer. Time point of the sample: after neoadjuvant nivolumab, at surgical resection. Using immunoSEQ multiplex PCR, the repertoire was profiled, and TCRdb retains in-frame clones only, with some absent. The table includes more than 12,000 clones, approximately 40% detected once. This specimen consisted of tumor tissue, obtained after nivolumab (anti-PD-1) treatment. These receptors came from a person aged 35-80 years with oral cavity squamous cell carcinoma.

The DNA for the CDR3 is TGTGCCCCAGATCACAGGGTTAGCAATCAGCCCCAGCATTTT. Its protein is CAPDHRVSNQPQHF. The rearrangement links TRBV12-5 to TRBJ1-5; D is possibly TRBD1 (6 bases). This CDR3 contains 14 residues. CDR1 and CDR2 from the germline V gene are LGHNT and FRNRAP.

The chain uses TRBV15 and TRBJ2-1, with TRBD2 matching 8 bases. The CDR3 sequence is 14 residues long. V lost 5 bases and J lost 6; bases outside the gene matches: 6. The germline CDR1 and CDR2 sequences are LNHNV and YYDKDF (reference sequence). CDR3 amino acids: CATSGTRGPNEQFF. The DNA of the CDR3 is TGTGCCACCAGCGGGACTAGGGGCCCCAATGAGCAGTTCTTC. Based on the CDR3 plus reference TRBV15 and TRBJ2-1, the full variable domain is DAMVIQNPRYQVTQFGKPVTLSCSQTLNHNVMYWYQQKSSQAPKLLFHYYDKDFNNEADTPDNFQSRRPNTSFCFLDIRSPGLGDTAMYLCATSGTRGPNEQFFGPGTRLTVL.

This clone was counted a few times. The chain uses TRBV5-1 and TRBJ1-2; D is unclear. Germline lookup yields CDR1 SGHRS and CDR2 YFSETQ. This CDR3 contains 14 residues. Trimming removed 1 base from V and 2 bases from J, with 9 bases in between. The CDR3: CASSLTAGNYGYTF. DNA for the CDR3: TGCGCCAGCAGCTTGACTGCAGGAAACTATGGCTACACCTTC.

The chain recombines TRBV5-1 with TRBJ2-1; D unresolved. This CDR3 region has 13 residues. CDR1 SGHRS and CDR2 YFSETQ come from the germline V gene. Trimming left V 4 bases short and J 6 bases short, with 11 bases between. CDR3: CASSPSSGNEQFF. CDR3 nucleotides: TGCGCCAGCAGCCCCTCTTCCGGCAATGAGCAGTTCTTC.

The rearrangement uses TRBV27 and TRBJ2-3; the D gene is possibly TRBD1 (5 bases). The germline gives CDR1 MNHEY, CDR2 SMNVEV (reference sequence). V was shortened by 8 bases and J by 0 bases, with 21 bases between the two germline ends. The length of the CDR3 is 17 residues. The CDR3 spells CASLTPPQESSTDTQYF. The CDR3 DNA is TGTGCCAGCCTAACTCCCCCACAGGAGTCTAGCACAGATACGCAGTATTTT.

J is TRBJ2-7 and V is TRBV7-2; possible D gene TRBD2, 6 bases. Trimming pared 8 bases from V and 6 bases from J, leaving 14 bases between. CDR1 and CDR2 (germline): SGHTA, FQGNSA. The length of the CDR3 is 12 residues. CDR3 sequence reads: CASGTGVGEQYF. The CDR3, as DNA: TGTGCCAGCGGTACGGGGGTGGGCGAGCAGTACTTC.

The CDR3 nucleotides read TGCGCCAGCAGCGCCAAGCAAGGGGGGACTAATGAAAAACTGTTTTTT. Its translation is CASSAKQGGTNEKLFF. The rearrangement joins TRBV5-1 to TRBJ1-4; possible D gene TRBD1, 6 bases. The V end lost 4 bases, the J end lost 2 bases, and 15 bases lay between the germline ends. Germline loops: CDR1 SGHRS, CDR2 YFSETQ. This CDR3 is built from 16 residues.

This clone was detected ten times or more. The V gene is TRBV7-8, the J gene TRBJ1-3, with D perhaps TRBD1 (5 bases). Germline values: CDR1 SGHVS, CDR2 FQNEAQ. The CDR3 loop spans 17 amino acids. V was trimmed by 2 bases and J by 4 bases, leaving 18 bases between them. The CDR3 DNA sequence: TGTGCCAGCAGCTTAACGGTTGCGGCAGGGATAGGAAACACCATATATTTT. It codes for CASSLTVAAGIGNTIYF.